This record covers a single T cell receptor beta chain. The record originates from a study of blood T cell dynamics during melanoma immunotherapy. In the study overall: Metastatic melanoma patients received first-line pembrolizumab or nivolumab plus ipilimumab.

Time point meaning: week 3, after first cycle of checkpoint inhibitor. Sampling occurred pretreatment (T0) and at week 3 (W3), after cycle one of checkpoint blockade. All DNA from each sorted CD8+ subset was loaded. Produced via immunoSEQ multiplex PCR; TCRdb's table is partial and in-frame only. This table holds 15,000 to 20,000 clones, approximately 94% found once. The sample in question was effector memory CD8+ T cells from blood, obtained from a patient treated with checkpoint blockade. The receptor was isolated from a human donor with melanoma.

CDR3 sequence reads: CASSLAHAGGPSKTQYF. The CDR3 DNA reads TGTGCCAGCAGCTTGGCCCACGCGGGAGGGCCCAGTAAGACCCAGTACTTC. The chain couples TRBV5-6 to TRBJ2-5; 9 nucleotides line up with TRBD2. Germline V lookup: CDR1 SGHDT, CDR2 YYEEEE. This CDR3 comprises 17 residues. The V and J ends lost 0 bases and 6 bases, in that order; junction bases with no gene match: 12.